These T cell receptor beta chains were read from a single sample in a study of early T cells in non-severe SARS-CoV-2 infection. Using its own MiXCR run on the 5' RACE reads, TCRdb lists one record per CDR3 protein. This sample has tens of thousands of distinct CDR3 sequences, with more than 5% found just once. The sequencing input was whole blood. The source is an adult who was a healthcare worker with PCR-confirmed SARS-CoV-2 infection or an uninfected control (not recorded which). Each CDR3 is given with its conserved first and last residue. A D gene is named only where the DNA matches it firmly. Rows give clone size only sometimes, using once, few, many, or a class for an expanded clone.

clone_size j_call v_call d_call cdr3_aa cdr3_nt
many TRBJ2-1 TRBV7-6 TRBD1 CASSSGTGQGYYNEQFF TGTGCCAGCAGCAGTGGGACAGGACAGGGGTACTACAATGAGCAGTTCTTC
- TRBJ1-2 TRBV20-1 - CSAREGATTYGYTF TGCAGTGCTAGAGAGGGGGCCACCACCTATGGCTACACCTTC
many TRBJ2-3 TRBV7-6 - CASSNTDTQYF TGTGCCAGCAGCAACACAGATACGCAGTATTTT
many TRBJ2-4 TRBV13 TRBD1 CASRGQGANIQYF TGTGCCAGCCGCGGACAGGGGGCGAACATTCAGTACTTC
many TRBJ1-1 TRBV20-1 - CSASKGKAEAFF TGCAGTGCTAGTAAGGGGAAGGCTGAAGCTTTCTTT
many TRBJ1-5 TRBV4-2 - CASSQEVEGYSNQPQHF TGTGCCAGCAGCCAAGAAGTTGAAGGGTATAGCAATCAGCCCCAGCATTTT
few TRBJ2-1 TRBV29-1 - CSVVGQAEQFF TGCAGCGTTGTAGGGCAGGCCGAGCAGTTCTTC
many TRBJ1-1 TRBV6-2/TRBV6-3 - CACLPRGYRDPEAFF TGTGCCTGTCTTCCCCGGGGCTACAGGGATCCTGAAGCTTTCTTT
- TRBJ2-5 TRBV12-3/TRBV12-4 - CASSLGTREETQYF TGTGCCAGCAGTTTGGGGACCAGGGAAGAGACCCAGTACTTC
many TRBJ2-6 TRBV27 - CASSRAGAGANVLTF TGTGCCAGCAGCCGGGCAGGAGCTGGGGCCAACGTCCTGACTTTC
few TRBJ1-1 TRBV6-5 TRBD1 CASSYSSGTALNTEAFF TGTGCCAGCAGTTACTCGAGCGGGACAGCCCTGAACACTGAAGCTTTCTTT
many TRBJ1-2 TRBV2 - CASSGSIGYGYTF TGTGCCAGCAGTGGTTCGATCGGCTATGGCTACACCTTC
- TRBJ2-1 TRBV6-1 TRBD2 CASSVSSGGHSSYNEQFF TGTGCCAGCAGTGTTAGTAGCGGGGGCCATAGCTCCTACAATGAGCAGTTCTTC
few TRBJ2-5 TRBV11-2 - CASSITQETQYF TGTGCCAGCAGTATAACCCAAGAGACCCAGTACTTC
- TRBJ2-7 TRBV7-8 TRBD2 CASSRPGGTYEQYF TGTGCCAGCAGCCGACCGGGGGGGACCTACGAGCAGTACTTC
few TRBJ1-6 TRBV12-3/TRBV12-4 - CASSLTGYNSPLHF TGTGCCAGCAGTTTAACAGGGTACAATTCACCCCTCCACTTT
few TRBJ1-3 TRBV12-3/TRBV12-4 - CASSLTPQSDRDSGNTIYF TGTGCCAGCAGTTTAACACCTCAATCCGACAGAGACTCTGGAAACACCATATATTTT
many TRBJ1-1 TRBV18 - CASSPSFHRANTEAFF TGTGCCAGCTCACCGTCATTCCACAGAGCAAACACTGAAGCTTTCTTT
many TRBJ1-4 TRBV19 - CASTFGRNEKLFF TGTGCCAGTACTTTCGGCAGGAATGAAAAACTGTTTTTT
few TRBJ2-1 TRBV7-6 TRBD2 CASSLRLAGGSYNEQFF TGTGCCAGCAGCTTAAGACTAGCGGGAGGGTCCTACAATGAGCAGTTCTTC
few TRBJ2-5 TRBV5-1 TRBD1 CASSPTGWSETQYF TGCGCCAGCAGCCCGACAGGGTGGTCAGAGACCCAGTACTTC
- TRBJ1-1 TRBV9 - CASSPAGRTEAFF TGTGCCAGCAGCCCCGCGGGGCGCACTGAAGCTTTCTTT
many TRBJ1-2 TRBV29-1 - CSVESQPSRGYTF TGCAGCGTTGAGTCACAGCCATCACGAGGCTACACCTTC
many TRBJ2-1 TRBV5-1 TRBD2 CASSLVSGGYNEQFF TGCGCCAGCAGCTTGGTGAGCGGGGGCTACAATGAGCAGTTCTTC
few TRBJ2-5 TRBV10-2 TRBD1 CASRGAGTGVMKTQYF TGCGCCAGCAGGGGGGCCGGGACAGGGGTTATGAAGACCCAGTACTTC
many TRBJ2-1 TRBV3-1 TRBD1 CASSHPGRDRGYNEQFF TGTGCCAGCAGCCACCCGGGCCGGGACAGGGGCTACAATGAGCAGTTCTTC